These T cell receptor beta chains were read from a single sample in a study of blood T cell repertoires in COVID-19. Generated by immunoSEQ multiplex PCR, the TCRdb table keeps only in-frame clones and is missing some. The data show 15,000 to 20,000 clones, with approximately 85% seen just once and roughly two thirds held by the top ten. Specimen: peripheral blood. The origin of the receptors is a man at least 80 years old with acute or convalescent COVID-19. The CDR3 runs from the conserved cysteine through the conserved F or W. The D gene is left open where the match is weak. A row's size may be missing; if present it is once, few, many or a size class.

v_call: TRBV4-3
j_call: TRBJ1-1
d_call: -
clone_size: -
cdr3_aa: CASSQVWNTEAFF
cdr3_nt: TGCGCCAGCAGCCAAGTCTGGAACACTGAAGCTTTCTTT

v_call: TRBV2
j_call: TRBJ2-7
d_call: -
clone_size: once
cdr3_aa: CAGGTAYEQYF
cdr3_nt: TGTGCCGGGGGGACGGCCTACGAGCAGTACTTC

v_call: TRBV10-3
j_call: TRBJ1-5
d_call: -
clone_size: -
cdr3_aa: CAISAGIYSNQPQHF
cdr3_nt: TGTGCCATCAGCGCGGGAATCTATAGCAATCAGCCCCAGCATTTT

v_call: TRBV11-2
j_call: TRBJ1-3
d_call: -
clone_size: -
cdr3_aa: CASSFGSGNTIYF
cdr3_nt: TGTGCCAGCAGCTTCGGGTCTGGAAACACCATATATTTT

v_call: TRBV6-6
j_call: TRBJ1-2
d_call: TRBD1
clone_size: -
cdr3_aa: CASSFTITGDRGYTF
cdr3_nt: TGTGCCAGCAGTTTCACAATCACAGGGGACAGAGGCTACACCTTC

v_call: TRBV7-9
j_call: TRBJ1-4
d_call: -
clone_size: -
cdr3_aa: CASSLNLNEKLFF
cdr3_nt: TGTGCCAGCAGCTTAAATCTTAATGAAAAACTGTTTTTT

v_call: TRBV11-3
j_call: TRBJ2-3
d_call: -
clone_size: -
cdr3_aa: CASSLGQTTDTQYF
cdr3_nt: TGTGCCAGCAGCTTAGGACAGACCACAGATACGCAGTATTTT

v_call: TRBV2
j_call: TRBJ1-4
d_call: -
clone_size: -
cdr3_aa: CASSQDGTLNEKLFF
cdr3_nt: TGTGCCAGCAGTCAAGACGGGACACTTAATGAAAAACTGTTTTTT

v_call: TRBV5-8
j_call: TRBJ1-6
d_call: TRBD1
clone_size: -
cdr3_aa: CASMLRQGRNSPLHF
cdr3_nt: TGTGCCAGCATGCTTCGACAGGGGAGGAATTCACCCCTCCACTTT

v_call: TRBV21-1
j_call: TRBJ1-1
d_call: -
clone_size: -
cdr3_aa: CASGPIDRGFAEAFF
cdr3_nt: TGTGCCAGCGGACCGATTGACAGGGGCTTCGCTGAAGCTTTCTTT

v_call: TRBV28
j_call: TRBJ1-3
d_call: -
clone_size: -
cdr3_aa: CASSAPPRYTIYF
cdr3_nt: TGTGCCAGCAGCGCCCCTCCTAGGTACACCATATATTTT

v_call: TRBV29-1
j_call: TRBJ2-3
d_call: TRBD1
clone_size: -
cdr3_aa: CSVDGQVLFTDTQYF
cdr3_nt: TGCAGCGTTGACGGACAGGTCCTCTTCACAGATACGCAGTATTTT

v_call: TRBV3-1/TRBV3-2
j_call: TRBJ1-2
d_call: -
clone_size: few
cdr3_aa: CASSPGAHGYTF
cdr3_nt: TGTGCCAGCAGCCCAGGGGCACATGGCTACACCTTC

v_call: TRBV7-8
j_call: TRBJ2-3
d_call: -
clone_size: once
cdr3_aa: CASSRAAIGGTDTQYF
cdr3_nt: TGTGCCAGCAGCCGAGCCGCTATAGGGGGCACAGATACGCAGTATTTT

v_call: TRBV5-5
j_call: TRBJ1-1
d_call: -
clone_size: -
cdr3_aa: CASSRSGNTEAFF
cdr3_nt: TGTGCCAGCAGCCGTTCCGGGAACACTGAAGCTTTCTTT

v_call: TRBV7-7
j_call: TRBJ2-2
d_call: TRBD2
clone_size: -
cdr3_aa: CASSQQRGGTGELFF
cdr3_nt: TGTGCTAGCAGCCAGCAGCGGGGGGGGACCGGGGAGCTGTTTTTT

v_call: TRBV18
j_call: TRBJ2-1
d_call: -
clone_size: -
cdr3_aa: CASSPAQGSYNEQFF
cdr3_nt: TGTGCCAGCTCACCGGCACAGGGATCCTACAATGAACAGTTCTTC

v_call: TRBV6-4
j_call: TRBJ1-1
d_call: TRBD1
clone_size: -
cdr3_aa: CASSSQGAGTEAFF
cdr3_nt: TGTGCCAGCAGCTCCCAGGGGGCCGGGACTGAAGCTTTCTTT

v_call: TRBV18
j_call: TRBJ2-3
d_call: TRBD1
clone_size: -
cdr3_aa: CASSPILGGQGTDTQYF
cdr3_nt: TGTGCCAGCTCACCGATCTTAGGGGGACAGGGCACAGATACGCAGTATTTT

v_call: TRBV3-1/TRBV3-2
j_call: TRBJ2-1
d_call: -
clone_size: -
cdr3_aa: CASSQDAVLPEEQFF
cdr3_nt: TGTGCCAGCAGCCAAGACGCAGTCTTACCCGAAGAACAGTTCTTC

v_call: TRBV28
j_call: TRBJ1-5
d_call: -
clone_size: -
cdr3_aa: CASSLQTSQKPQHF
cdr3_nt: TGTGCCAGCAGTTTACAGACATCGCAAAAACCCCAGCATTTT

v_call: TRBV28
j_call: TRBJ1-3
d_call: -
clone_size: -
cdr3_aa: CASSLLPTSGGNTIYF
cdr3_nt: TGTGCCAGCAGTTTATTACCGACAAGCGGCGGAAACACCATATATTTT

v_call: TRBV2
j_call: TRBJ1-6
d_call: -
clone_size: few
cdr3_aa: CASSDRGWNNSPLHF
cdr3_nt: TGTGCCAGCAGTGACAGGGGATGGAATAATTCACCCCTCCACTTT

v_call: TRBV7-2
j_call: TRBJ1-1
d_call: -
clone_size: -
cdr3_aa: CASSLWGSLNTEAFF
cdr3_nt: TGTGCCAGCAGCCTCTGGGGCAGTCTGAACACTGAAGCTTTCTTT

v_call: TRBV4-3
j_call: TRBJ2-3
d_call: -
clone_size: -
cdr3_aa: CASSQLYLDTQYF
cdr3_nt: TGCGCCAGCAGCCAACTCTACTTAGATACGCAGTATTTT

v_call: TRBV7-2
j_call: TRBJ2-2
d_call: TRBD1
clone_size: few
cdr3_aa: CASSTGTGITGELFF
cdr3_nt: TGTGCCAGCAGCACCGGGACAGGGATCACCGGGGAGCTGTTTTTT

v_call: TRBV30
j_call: TRBJ1-4
d_call: -
clone_size: -
cdr3_aa: CAGGQGRATNEKLFF
cdr3_nt: TGTGCCGGGGGGCAGGGGAGGGCAACTAATGAAAAACTGTTTTTT

v_call: TRBV6-1
j_call: TRBJ1-2
d_call: -
clone_size: -
cdr3_aa: CASSEDPRGYGYTF
cdr3_nt: TGTGCCAGCAGTGAAGACCCTCGAGGCTATGGCTACACCTTC

v_call: TRBV7-2
j_call: TRBJ2-5
d_call: TRBD2
clone_size: -
cdr3_aa: CASSLTSGGARTQYF
cdr3_nt: TGTGCCAGCAGCTTGACTAGCGGGGGGGCCAGGACCCAGTACTTC

v_call: TRBV5-1
j_call: TRBJ2-3
d_call: TRBD2
clone_size: -
cdr3_aa: CASSSNSGGAEDTQYF
cdr3_nt: TGCGCCAGCAGCTCCAATAGCGGGGGGGCGGAAGATACGCAGTATTTT

v_call: TRBV6-5
j_call: TRBJ1-5
d_call: TRBD1
clone_size: -
cdr3_aa: CASRPDRDVGQPQHF
cdr3_nt: TGTGCCAGCAGACCAGACAGGGATGTTGGCCAGCCCCAGCATTTT

v_call: TRBV6-6
j_call: TRBJ1-4
d_call: TRBD1
clone_size: -
cdr3_aa: CASTRAGTGDEKLFF
cdr3_nt: TGTGCCAGCACCAGGGCAGGTACAGGGGACGAAAAACTGTTTTTT

v_call: TRBV1
j_call: TRBJ2-2
d_call: -
clone_size: few
cdr3_aa: CTSSQQLPRDRNTGELFF
cdr3_nt: TGCACCAGCAGCCAACAACTACCCCGGGACAGGAACACCGGGGAGCTGTTTTTT

v_call: TRBV7-2
j_call: TRBJ1-2
d_call: -
clone_size: -
cdr3_aa: CASSSLGGYGYTF
cdr3_nt: TGTGCCAGCAGCTCCCTTGGAGGCTATGGCTACACCTTC

v_call: TRBV27
j_call: TRBJ2-3
d_call: TRBD2
clone_size: once
cdr3_aa: CASSLSSGGSWTDTQYF
cdr3_nt: TGTGCCAGCAGTTTATCCAGCGGGGGATCTTGGACAGATACGCAGTATTTT

v_call: TRBV18
j_call: TRBJ1-4
d_call: -
clone_size: -
cdr3_aa: CASSPFGGQEKLFF
cdr3_nt: TGTGCCAGCTCACCTTTCGGGGGGCAAGAAAAACTGTTTTTT

v_call: TRBV20-1
j_call: TRBJ2-5
d_call: -
clone_size: -
cdr3_aa: CSASLGGQETQYF
cdr3_nt: TGCAGTGCTAGTTTGGGCGGGCAAGAGACCCAGTACTTC

v_call: TRBV24-1
j_call: TRBJ2-7
d_call: -
clone_size: once
cdr3_aa: CATRSERAPYEQYF
cdr3_nt: TGTGCCACCAGATCTGAGAGAGCGCCCTACGAGCAGTACTTC

v_call: TRBV2
j_call: TRBJ1-1
d_call: -
clone_size: few
cdr3_aa: CASCRDKNTEAFF
cdr3_nt: TGTGCCAGCTGCCGGGACAAGAACACTGAAGCTTTCTTT

v_call: TRBV7-2
j_call: TRBJ2-1
d_call: TRBD2
clone_size: -
cdr3_aa: CASSAGTSGINEQFF
cdr3_nt: TGTGCCAGCAGCGCCGGGACTAGCGGGATCAATGAGCAGTTCTTC

v_call: TRBV5-6
j_call: TRBJ1-4
d_call: -
clone_size: -
cdr3_aa: CASSLGPRGVEKLFF
cdr3_nt: TGTGCCAGCAGCTTGGGCCCCAGGGGTGTTGAAAAACTGTTTTTT

v_call: TRBV20-1
j_call: TRBJ1-5
d_call: -
clone_size: -
cdr3_aa: CSASPQGTKYQPQHF
cdr3_nt: TGCAGTGCTAGTCCCCAGGGGACGAAGTATCAGCCCCAGCATTTT

v_call: TRBV2
j_call: TRBJ1-5
d_call: -
clone_size: -
cdr3_aa: CASSGLASNQPQHF
cdr3_nt: TGTGCCAGCAGTGGCTTGGCCAGCAATCAGCCCCAGCATTTT

v_call: TRBV30
j_call: TRBJ1-2
d_call: TRBD1
clone_size: -
cdr3_aa: CAWSLGAGGTASGYTF
cdr3_nt: TGTGCCTGGAGCCTAGGGGCAGGGGGCACCGCTAGTGGCTACACCTTC

v_call: TRBV19
j_call: TRBJ1-4
d_call: -
clone_size: -
cdr3_aa: CASSPLRTTKNEKLFF
cdr3_nt: TGTGCCAGTAGTCCCCTGAGGACAACAAAAAATGAAAAACTGTTTTTT

v_call: TRBV18
j_call: TRBJ2-1
d_call: TRBD2
clone_size: -
cdr3_aa: CASSPSAGGHNEQFF
cdr3_nt: TGTGCCAGCTCACCTTCGGCGGGGGGCCACAATGAGCAGTTCTTC

v_call: TRBV21-1
j_call: TRBJ1-2
d_call: -
clone_size: -
cdr3_aa: CASSKEATAHYGYTF
cdr3_nt: TGTGCCAGCAGCAAAGAAGCGACGGCTCACTATGGCTACACCTTC

v_call: TRBV28
j_call: TRBJ1-5
d_call: -
clone_size: -
cdr3_aa: CASSFAGQPQHF
cdr3_nt: TGTGCCAGCAGTTTCGCCGGTCAGCCCCAGCATTTT

v_call: TRBV28
j_call: TRBJ2-7
d_call: TRBD2
clone_size: -
cdr3_aa: CASSFSLAGFSYEQYF
cdr3_nt: TGTGCCAGCAGTTTTTCACTAGCGGGGTTTTCCTACGAGCAGTACTTC

v_call: TRBV6-6
j_call: TRBJ2-4
d_call: -
clone_size: -
cdr3_aa: CASRGGLAKNIQYF
cdr3_nt: TGTGCCAGCAGGGGAGGACTAGCCAAAAACATTCAGTACTTC

v_call: TRBV6-5
j_call: TRBJ1-1
d_call: TRBD1
clone_size: -
cdr3_aa: CASSLDRGFYTEAFF
cdr3_nt: TGTGCCAGCAGTTTGGACAGGGGGTTTTACACTGAAGCTTTCTTT

v_call: TRBV2
j_call: TRBJ1-5
d_call: -
clone_size: few
cdr3_aa: CASSAGVGQPQHF
cdr3_nt: TGTGCCAGCAGTGCGGGGGTGGGTCAGCCCCAGCATTTT

v_call: TRBV30
j_call: TRBJ2-3
d_call: -
clone_size: -
cdr3_aa: CAWGVRGGTDTQYF
cdr3_nt: TGTGCCTGGGGAGTCAGGGGAGGCACAGATACGCAGTATTTT

v_call: TRBV15
j_call: TRBJ1-5
d_call: TRBD1
clone_size: -
cdr3_aa: CATRSDRADQPQHF
cdr3_nt: TGTGCCACCAGATCGGACAGGGCAGATCAGCCCCAGCATTTT

v_call: TRBV27
j_call: TRBJ2-1
d_call: -
clone_size: -
cdr3_aa: CAVQQATYNEQFF
cdr3_nt: TGTGCAGTCCAACAGGCCACCTACAATGAGCAGTTCTTC

v_call: TRBV4-3
j_call: TRBJ1-2
d_call: -
clone_size: medium-sized
cdr3_aa: CASSLNILEDFNYGYTF
cdr3_nt: TGCGCCAGCAGCCTCAACATCCTAGAAGATTTTAACTATGGCTACACCTTC